These 30 T cell receptor beta chains originate from one sample sequenced in a study of glioma-infiltrating T cells. Using RNA template, CDR3s of TCR alpha and beta were amplified with iRepertoire arm-PCR. TCRdb ran MiXCR on the multiplex PCR reads and lists one entry per CDR3 protein. The table lists roughly 200,000 distinct CDR3 sequences, about 31% of them singletons. Source material: glioma tissue, nonneoplastic brain tissue, or PBMCs (not recorded which). The receptor set was obtained from a human donor with low-grade glioma or glioblastoma, undergoing nonglioma brain surgery, or in good health (not recorded which).

This chain's CDR3 is CAISESTSGRAGGNEQFF. The CDR3 DNA reads as TGTGCCATCAGTGAGTCGACTAGCGGGAGGGCCGGAGGTAATGAGCAGTTCTTC. The chain carries TRBV10-3 and TRBJ2-1; TRBD2 matches at 14 bases. Germline V gene data show CDR1 as ENHRY and CDR2 as SYGVKD. CDR3 length: 18 residues. V trimming: 0 bases; J trimming: 7 bases; junction bases outside the gene matches: 8.

In its sample, this clonotype was seen a few times. The genes are TRBV7-9 and TRBJ2-7; the match to TRBD1 covers 9 bases. This CDR3 spans 19 amino acids. Germline V gene sequence: CDR1 SEHNR, CDR2 FQNEAQ (reference sequence). With 0 bases clipped from V and 3 bases from J, the junction kept 15 bases outside the gene matches. The CDR3 region is CASSLAQIGRGQGVYEQYF. The CDR3 DNA reads TGTGCCAGCAGCTTAGCGCAAATTGGCCGGGGACAGGGAGTCTACGAGCAGTACTTC.

In this sample, this clonotype turned up many times. This chain uses TRBV3-1 with TRBJ2-3, with 7 bases aligning to TRBD2. Germline V gene sequence: CDR1 LGHDT, CDR2 YNNKEL (reference sequence). This CDR3 region has 15 residues. The trim removed 6 bases at V and 7 bases at J, leaving 13 bases unmatched. Here the CDR3 reads CASRNGRANRYTQYF. The DNA of the CDR3 is TGTGCCAGCAGGAATGGGAGGGCCAATCGCTATACGCAGTATTTT.

The V call is TRBV6-1, the J call TRBJ2-1, with D tentatively TRBD1 or TRBD2 (5 bases each). This CDR3 has 18 residues. Trimming shortened V by 6 bases and J by 7 bases, and 28 bases separated the two germline ends. Germline V gene lookup returns CDR1 MNHNS and CDR2 SASEGT. The CDR3 DNA reads as TGTGCCAGCAGCTCCACCGGGACGAGACCCGCGGTGAAGAATGAGCAGTTCTTC. Its protein is CASSSTGTRPAVKNEQFF.

This clonotype was counted many times. The rearrangement joins TRBV24-1 to TRBJ2-5; D is uncertain. Germline CDR1 is KGHDR and CDR2 is SFDVKD. Trimming took 3 bases from V and 2 from J, leaving 15 bases between them. The CDR3 totals 16 residues. CDR3 nucleotide sequence: TGTGCCACCAGTGATCCCGTCGTGGCTGGACAAGAGACCCAGTACTTC. It encodes CATSDPVVAGQETQYF.

About this clonotype: A much larger clone lies one base from this, so it may be a read error. This chain's CDR3 is CASRGAGGYTF. The CDR3 nucleotides read TGTGCCAGCAGAGGAGCGGGAGGCTACACCTTC. The J gene is TRBJ1-2, the V gene TRBV6-4; D not resolved. Per the germline V gene, CDR1 is MRHNA and CDR2 is SNTAGT. Trimming cost V 6 bases and J 8 bases, with 10 bases left between them. This CDR3 spans 11 amino acids.

Concerning this clonotype: With a much larger clone just one base away, this may be a read error. This sequence joins TRBV4-2 and TRBJ2-3; 10 bases align to TRBD2. CDR3 length: 16 residues. Per germline, CDR1 LGHNA and CDR2 YNFKEQ. Trimming cost V 4 bases and J 3 bases; bases outside gene matches: 7. CDR3 sequence reads: CASSREAGGQTDTQYF. In DNA, the CDR3 is TGTGCCAGCAGCCGAGAAGCGGGAGGGCAGACAGATACGCAGTATTTT.

In regard to this clonotype: A single base separates this from a much larger clone, so it may be a read error. The J gene is TRBJ2-1, the V gene TRBV6-2 or TRBV6-3, with TRBD2 matching 12 bases. The J segment lost 8 bases and the V segment lost 5 bases, leaving 10 bases of the junction unmatched. Germline V gives CDR1 MNHEY, CDR2 SVGEGT. This CDR3 has 16 amino acids. The CDR3 region has the DNA TGTGCCAGCAGTCATGAGAGGACTAGCGGGATTCATGAGCAGTTCTTC. Translated, it gives CASSHERTSGIHEQFF.

The table lists this clonotype with many counts. The J gene is TRBJ1-2, the V gene TRBV7-2; 10 bases map to TRBD1. Per germline, CDR1 SGHTA and CDR2 FQGNSA. The CDR3 spans 16 residues. Losses at the gene ends were 1 base for V and 4 bases for J; bases not matched to a gene: 6. The CDR3 region is CASSLERTGGSYGYTF. The CDR3 DNA sequence: TGTGCCAGCAGCTTAGAAAGGACAGGGGGTAGCTATGGCTACACCTTC.

This clonotype was seen a few times. This chain links TRBV30 with TRBJ1-2, with 10 bases lining up with TRBD1. The CDR3 totals 15 residues. Germline lookup yields CDR1 GTSNPN and CDR2 SVGIG (reference sequence). With V trimmed by 4 bases and J by 2 bases, 7 bases remained unmatched. The CDR3 is CAWNRQGASNYGYTF. Here the CDR3 DNA reads TGTGCCTGGAATCGACAGGGGGCGAGCAACTATGGCTACACCTTC.

This clonotype was counted many times. The J gene is TRBJ2-2, the V gene TRBV28; TRBD1 matches 11 bases. Germline V lookup: CDR1 MDHEN, CDR2 SYDVKM. The CDR3 is made up of 16 amino acids. The trim removed 4 bases at V and 4 bases at J, leaving 5 bases unmatched. CDR3 nucleotide sequence: TGTGCCAGCAGTTCCGCCGGGACAGGGGGCACCGGGGAGCTGTTTTTT. Translated, it gives CASSSAGTGGTGELFF.

This clonotype was seen repeatedly, ten times or more. This chain connects TRBV27 to TRBJ2-2; perhaps TRBD2 as D (5 bases). This CDR3 contains 12 residues. Trimming left V 6 bases short and J 3 bases short, with 5 bases between. In germline, CDR1 is MNHEY, CDR2 SMNVEV (reference sequence). The CDR3 DNA sequence: TGTGCCAGCAGGAGGGACACCGGGGAGCTGTTTTTT. This encodes CASRRDTGELFF.

This clonotype was seen ten or more times. V is TRBV6-2 or TRBV6-3 and J is TRBJ2-5; 8 bases match TRBD1. The germline V gene has CDR1 MNHEY and CDR2 SVGEGT. V was pared by 5 bases and J by 5 bases, with 4 bases of the junction left unmatched. This CDR3 has 13 residues. Written as DNA, the CDR3 is TGTGCCAGCAGTCAGGACAGGGAGGAGACCCAGTACTTC. The encoded protein is CASSQDREETQYF.

This clonotype was counted many times. V gene TRBV9 combines with J gene TRBJ1-6; D is possibly TRBD1 (5 bases). The CDR3 has 15 residues. The germline V and J ends were trimmed by 2 bases and 10 bases, with 16 bases remaining between them. The germline CDR1 and CDR2 sequences are SGDLS and YYNGEE. The CDR3 reads CASSVGQGSRSPLHF. DNA of the CDR3: TGTGCCAGCAGCGTTGGCCAGGGTAGTCGCTCACCCCTCCACTTT.

Details on this clonotype: A much larger clone sits a single nucleotide away, making a read error possible. This rearrangement joins TRBV12-3 or TRBV12-4 to TRBJ2-1; tentatively, D is TRBD1 (6 bases). Deletions cut 6 bases from V and 7 bases from J, with 10 bases between. CDR3 size: 12 residues. The DNA for the CDR3 is TGTGCCAGCAGGCCTGGGACAAATGAGCAGTTCTTC. Protein product: CASRPGTNEQFF.

At least ten counts were recorded for this clonotype. This sequence joins TRBV6-1 and TRBJ2-4, with D possibly being TRBD1 (6 bases). Per germline, CDR1 MNHNS and CDR2 SASEGT. Trimming cost V 6 bases and J 2 bases, with 20 bases left between them. The CDR3 runs 17 residues. CDR3 sequence (DNA): TGTGCCAGCAGAGGGGGTCTGGGGGTCGGGACCAAAAACATTCAGTACTTC. Protein product: CASRGGLGVGTKNIQYF.

This clonotype was recorded at least ten times. The J gene is TRBJ2-5, the V gene TRBV7-9; 7 bases are a match to TRBD2. CDR1 is SEHNR and CDR2 is FQNEAQ in the germline V gene (reference sequence). V dropped 7 bases and J dropped 5; count of bases not matched to a gene: 10. This CDR3 has 14 amino acids. The CDR3 nucleotides are TGTGCCAGCAACCAGCCCCGGGAGGAGGAGACCCAGTACTTC. Its translation is CASNQPREEETQYF.

A note on this clonotype: A read error may be the cause here, since a much bigger clone is one base away. The final CDR3 position lacks the conserved phenylalanine or tryptophan, pointing to a likely read error. The rearrangement joins TRBV12-3 or TRBV12-4 to TRBJ2-7; D is possibly TRBD2 (6 bases). V lost 3 bases, J lost 6 bases, and 15 bases lay in between. The CDR3 contains 14 residues. The CDR3 DNA reads as TGTGCCAGCAGTTTCCTCCGGGCTAGCGCCGAGCAGTACTTG. Protein sequence: CASSFLRASAEQYL.

The table lists this clonotype with many counts. The chain carries TRBV9 and TRBJ2-1; TRBD2 agrees at 7 bases. CDR1 is SGDLS, CDR2 YYNGEE, per germline. V shed 3 bases, J shed 5 bases, and the junction held 8 bases outside the gene matches. This CDR3 contains 15 residues. CDR3: CASSGKRDRHNEQFF. DNA of the CDR3: TGTGCCAGCAGCGGTAAGCGGGACCGGCACAATGAGCAGTTCTTC.

This clonotype was counted between two and nine times. This chain joins TRBV5-1 and TRBJ1-1; possibly TRBD1 for D (5 bases). The CDR3 is 14 amino acids. Germline-derived CDR1 and CDR2 are SGHRS and YFSETQ. V lost 4 bases to trimming and J lost 0 bases, with 10 bases between them. Here the CDR3 DNA reads TGCGCCAGCAGCCGCGACAGCATGAACACTGAAGCTTTCTTT. It specifies CASSRDSMNTEAFF.

The genes are TRBV12-3 or TRBV12-4 and TRBJ2-7; possibly TRBD2 for D (6 bases). The V end was cut by 5 bases, the J end by 3 bases, with 17 bases between. The CDR3 consists of 15 residues. The chain's CDR3 is CASSLGPLGGYEQYF. Written as DNA, the CDR3 is TGTGCCAGCAGTCTCGGACCCCTGGGAGGCTACGAGCAGTACTTC.

The V and J genes are TRBV4-3 and TRBJ1-4, with 8 bases that match TRBD1. In germline, CDR1 is LGHNA, CDR2 YSLEER. V gave up 0 bases and J gave up 8 bases; unmatched junction bases: 20. The CDR3 runs 20 residues. The CDR3 is CASSQEGFARGRAGEEKLFF. Written as DNA, the CDR3 is TGCGCCAGCAGCCAAGAAGGATTCGCCAGGGGGCGCGCGGGTGAGGAAAAACTGTTTTTT.

This rearrangement joins TRBV19 to TRBJ1-5; tentative D call: TRBD1 (5 bases). The CDR3 loop spans 15 amino acids. The V gene's germline CDR1 is LNHDA and CDR2 SQIVND (reference sequence). V was pared by 3 bases and J by 4 bases, with 13 bases between. CDR3 coding DNA: TGTGCCAGTAGTATGACTGGACATGAAAATCAGCCCCAGCATTTT. Translated, it gives CASSMTGHENQPQHF.

Concerning this clonotype itself: A much larger clone differs by one base, so this may be a read error. The chain joins TRBV4-1 to TRBJ2-7; 9 nucleotides align to TRBD1. The ends lost 7 bases at V and 5 bases at J; junction bases unmatched: 18. Per the germline V gene, CDR1 is MGHRA and CDR2 is YSYEKL. The length of the CDR3 is 17 residues. The CDR3 loop reads CASIQLPPGQGPHEQYF. Here the CDR3 DNA reads TGCGCCAGCATCCAGTTGCCGCCGGGACAGGGTCCCCACGAGCAGTACTTC.

This clonotype was seen many times. The CDR3 reads CATSDPEGQIAGGPQFF. The CDR3 DNA follows: TGTGCCACCAGTGACCCGGAGGGACAGATAGCGGGAGGGCCTCAGTTCTTC. The genes are TRBV24-1 and TRBJ2-1, with 11 bases that match TRBD2. J lost 13 bases, V lost 4 bases, and 17 bases had no gene match. Germline assignment: CDR1 KGHDR and CDR2 SFDVKD. The CDR3 consists of 17 residues.

This chain links TRBV3-1 with TRBJ2-1; possible D gene TRBD1, 6 bases. Trimming pared 1 base from V and 2 bases from J, leaving 9 bases between. The germline gives CDR1 LGHDT, CDR2 YNNKEL (reference sequence). The CDR3 contains 15 residues. The CDR3 reads CASSQVRGTYNEQFF. DNA for the CDR3: TGTGCCAGCAGCCAAGTAAGGGGGACCTACAATGAGCAGTTCTTC.

This clonotype has ten or more counts. V is TRBV4-1 and J is TRBJ2-1; 14 bases fit TRBD2. CDR3 length equals 20 residues. Per the germline V gene, CDR1 is MGHRA and CDR2 is YSYEKL. Trimming cost V 5 bases and J 7 bases; bases outside gene matches: 19. CDR3 bases: TGCGCCAGCAGCGGCAGCCCCGGGACTAGCGGGAGTTGGAGTTGGAATGAGCAGTTCTTC. Translating gives CASSGSPGTSGSWSWNEQFF.

To note about this clonotype: A much larger clone differs from this one at a single base, so this may be a read error. The V gene is TRBV4-1, the J gene TRBJ1-5; D is undetermined. The CDR3 sequence is 16 residues long. CDR1 MGHRA and CDR2 YSYEKL come from the germline V gene. The CDR3 DNA sequence: TGCGCCAGCAGCCAAGATCCGGGAACTGTGGGTCAGCCCCAGAATTTT. As protein: CASSQDPGTVGQPQNF.

The chain couples TRBV14 to TRBJ2-7; a weak D match, TRBD1 (5 bases). Trimming removed 0 bases from V and 2 bases from J, with 23 bases in between. Germline CDR1 reads SGHDN; CDR2 reads FVKESK. The CDR3 contains 19 residues. The DNA for the CDR3 is TGTGCCAGCAGCCAAGAACTTCAGGGTTCCCTCGAAACCACCTACGAGCAGTACTTC. This sequence encodes CASSQELQGSLETTYEQYF.

This clonotype occurred a few times. The chain links TRBV29-1 to TRBJ2-3; TRBD1 matches at 7 bases. The ends lost 5 bases at V and 2 bases at J; junction bases unmatched: 7. The germline V gene has CDR1 SQVTM and CDR2 ANQGSEA. This CDR3 spans 14 amino acids. The CDR3 DNA follows: TGCAGCGTTCCCGGGACAGCCTACACAGATACGCAGTATTTT. Translated: CSVPGTAYTDTQYF.